These 29 T cell receptor beta chains were sequenced from one sample in a study of control samples from healthy donors and cancer patients. Profiled with immunoSEQ multiplex PCR; TCRdb holds only in-frame clones, not every one. The table has over 85,000 clones, roughly 90% seen once. Sequencing was done on a sample of PBMCs. The receptors were gathered from a woman in her sixties with lung cancer.

V is TRBV2 and J is TRBJ1-6; TRBD1 matches at 7 bases. The germline V gene encodes CDR1 SNHLY and CDR2 FYNNEI. Trimming at V came to 3 bases and at J to 7 bases, leaving 3 bases not matched to a gene. The length of the CDR3 is 14 residues. CDR3 DNA: TGTGCCAGCAGTGAGGGACAGCGAAATTCACCCCTCCACTTT. It encodes CASSEGQRNSPLHF.

The V and J genes are TRBV7-9 and TRBJ2-5; 8 bases line up with TRBD1. The V segment lost 4 bases and the J segment 2 bases; nucleotides outside the gene matches: 6. CDR1 is SEHNR, CDR2 FQNEAQ, per germline (reference sequence). The CDR3 totals 15 residues. The CDR3 loop reads CASSWTGLLQETQYF. The CDR3 coding sequence is TGTGCCAGCAGCTGGACAGGGCTACTTCAAGAGACCCAGTACTTC.

The genes are TRBV23-1 and TRBJ1-2, with TRBD1 matching 7 bases. TRBV23-1 is an ORF, with its function uncertain. Germline trimming cut 1 base from V and 0 bases from J; bases unmatched to any gene: 8. The CDR3 has 17 amino acids. The CDR3 DNA is TGCGCCAGCAGTCAATATCGGGACAGCTATCCTAACTATGGCTACACCTTC. As protein: CASSQYRDSYPNYGYTF.

The chain carries TRBV4-1 and TRBJ1-5; 8 nucleotides align to TRBD1. CDR3 length: 16 residues. Trimming removed 2 bases from V and 2 bases from J; junction bases left unmatched: 5. Germline V gives CDR1 MGHRA, CDR2 YSYEKL. CDR3 in amino acids: CASSQSGQGGNQPQHF. The CDR3, as DNA: TGCGCCAGCAGCCAATCTGGACAGGGAGGCAATCAGCCCCAGCATTTT.

DNA for the CDR3: TGTGCCAGTAGTATGGCGCAGCCCAATCAGCCCCAGCATTTT. Protein product: CASSMAQPNQPQHF. V and J are TRBV19 and TRBJ1-5; D is uncertain. This CDR3 has 14 amino acids. Germline lookup yields CDR1 LNHDA and CDR2 SQIVND (reference sequence). V was pared by 3 bases and J by 3 bases, with 9 bases between.

This clone showed up just a few times. This chain links TRBV13 with TRBJ1-6; maybe TRBD1 (5 bases). Germline V gives CDR1 PRHDT, CDR2 FYEKMQ (reference sequence). Between the trimmed V and J ends, which lost 1 base and 10 bases, there was a span of 8 bases. This CDR3 is built from 13 residues. CDR3 protein: CASSLEWDSPLHF. CDR3 DNA: TGTGCCAGCAGCTTAGAATGGGACTCACCCCTCCACTTT.

V and J are TRBV29-1 and TRBJ2-2, with 10 positions matching TRBD1. V shed 7 bases and J 4 bases; nucleotides not matched to a gene: 6. This CDR3 contains 14 residues. Germline assignment: CDR1 SQVTM and CDR2 ANQGSEA. The CDR3 reads CSGTGTGATGELFF. The CDR3 DNA reads as TGCAGCGGCACCGGGACAGGGGCCACCGGGGAGCTGTTTTTT.

CDR3 DNA: TGTGCCAGCAGCCCGTCTAACGACAAGGCAGTCACAGATACGCAGTATTTT. This translates into CASSPSNDKAVTDTQYF. This sequence joins TRBV7-2 and TRBJ2-3; D is unresolved. V shed 5 bases and J shed 2 bases, with 20 bases lying between them. Germline CDR1 SGHTA, CDR2 FQGNSA. The CDR3 loop spans 17 amino acids.

The V and J genes are TRBV9 and TRBJ2-5, with D hard to call. V dropped 0 bases and J dropped 0 bases, with 12 bases sitting between them. The germline V gene has CDR1 SGDLS and CDR2 YYNGEE. The CDR3 covers 16 residues. The CDR3 DNA reads TGTGCCAGCAGCGTAGGGGCAAGTTTGTACCAAGAGACCCAGTACTTC. It specifies CASSVGASLYQETQYF. Complete variable domain (other parts from reference TRBV9 and TRBJ2-5): DSGVTQTPKHLITATGQRVTLRCSPRSGDLSVYWYQQSLDQGLQFLIQYYNGEERAKGNILERFSAQQFPDLHSELNLSSLELGDSALYFCASSVGASLYQETQYFGPGTRLLVL.

In DNA form, the CDR3 reads TGTGCCAGCAGTTACTCCGGGTTCGATAATTCACCCCTCCACTTT. The encoded protein is CASSYSGFDNSPLHF. The rearrangement joins TRBV6-5 to TRBJ1-6; D call uncertain. The CDR3 is made up of 15 amino acids. V lost 0 bases to trimming and J lost 5 bases, with 8 bases between them. Germline V gives CDR1 MNHEY, CDR2 SVGAGI.

The V and J genes are TRBV4-1 and TRBJ2-7, with TRBD2 identical over 9 bases. V shed 2 bases, J shed 6 bases, and the junction held 11 bases outside the gene matches. CDR1 and CDR2 from the germline V gene are MGHRA and YSYEKL. This CDR3 region has 16 residues. As DNA, the CDR3 is TGCGCCAGCAGCCAACATAGCGGGAGAGGGTTGGGCGAGCAGTACTTC. Translation gives CASSQHSGRGLGEQYF.

The DNA of the CDR3 is TGCGCCAGCAGCTTGGCACAAACAGGGGATGAGCAGTTCTTC. Translation: CASSLAQTGDEQFF. The chain joins TRBV5-1 to TRBJ2-1; 7 bases align to TRBD1. The germline V gene encodes CDR1 SGHRS and CDR2 YFSETQ. V trimming: 0 bases; J trimming: 8 bases; junction bases outside the gene matches: 5. CDR3 length: 14 residues.

The J gene is TRBJ2-7, the V gene TRBV5-1; 8 nucleotides match TRBD2. Germline CDR1 and CDR2: SGHRS and YFSETQ. Unmatched junction bases numbered 10, after V lost 4 bases and J lost 4 bases. This CDR3 is built from 15 residues. The CDR3 region is CASSQAAGEPYEQYF. The DNA of the CDR3 is TGCGCCAGCAGCCAGGCAGCGGGAGAACCTTACGAGCAGTACTTC.

The V gene is TRBV25-1, the J gene TRBJ1-2; D is possibly TRBD1 (5 bases). V shed 8 bases and J shed 8 bases, with 18 bases lying between them. The length of the CDR3 is 13 residues. The germline gives CDR1 MGHDK, CDR2 SYGVNS. DNA of the CDR3: TGTGCCAGCCATTACCGGGACGGGTCGGGCTACACCTTC. As protein: CASHYRDGSGYTF.

The chain is built from TRBV19 and TRBJ2-2; tentatively, D is TRBD1 (6 bases). This CDR3 contains 16 residues. Germline V gives CDR1 LNHDA, CDR2 SQIVND (reference sequence). Trimming stripped 5 bases from V and 1 base from J, with 14 bases between. The CDR3 reads CASSPIWGQNTGELFF. CDR3 DNA: TGTGCCAGTAGTCCAATCTGGGGGCAGAACACCGGGGAGCTGTTTTTT.

The chain is built from TRBV7-2 and TRBJ1-1; 9 nucleotides match TRBD1. V lost 5 bases, J lost 1 base, and 11 bases stayed unmatched. Germline V gene sequence: CDR1 SGHTA, CDR2 FQGNSA. The CDR3 consists of 17 residues. The CDR3 loop is CASSPGTGRPRNTEAFF. The DNA of the CDR3 is TGTGCCAGCAGCCCCGGGACAGGGCGACCGAGGAACACTGAAGCTTTCTTT. Variable domain in full (rest from reference TRBV7-2 and TRBJ1-1): GAGVSQSPSNKVTEKGKDVELRCDPISGHTALYWYRQSLGQGLEFLIYFQGNSAPDKSGLPSDRFSAERTGGSVSTLTIQRTQQEDSAVYLCASSPGTGRPRNTEAFFGQGTRLTVV.

This clone was picked up one time. V gene TRBV5-5 combines with J gene TRBJ1-2; D perhaps matches TRBD1 (5 bases). The length of the CDR3 is 15 residues. The V end was cut by 4 bases, the J end by 2 bases, with 15 bases between. Per the germline V gene, CDR1 is SGHKS and CDR2 is YYEKEE (reference sequence). DNA for the CDR3: TGTGCCAGCAGCCGCGAAAGGGGTAGGAACTATGGCTACACCTTC. It is translated as CASSRERGRNYGYTF. Looking up the rest from reference TRBV5-5 and TRBJ1-2 gives the full variable domain: DAGVTQSPTHLIKTRGQQVTLRCSPISGHKSVSWYQQVLGQGPQFIFQYYEKEERGRGNFPDRFSARQFPNYSSELNVNALLLGDSALYLCASSRERGRNYGYTFGSGTRLTVV.

This chain connects TRBV2 to TRBJ1-5; 8 nucleotides align to TRBD1. CDR1 is SNHLY, CDR2 FYNNEI, per germline. V was pared by 5 bases and J by 7 bases, with 10 bases of the junction left unmatched. The CDR3 runs 15 residues. As DNA, the CDR3 is TGTGCCAGCAGTCTTTCGGACAGGGTGGGACAGCCCCAGCATTTT. It codes for CASSLSDRVGQPQHF.

The chain is built from TRBV9 and TRBJ2-7; 8 nucleotides align to TRBD2. Germline trimming cut 4 bases from V and 7 bases from J; bases unmatched to any gene: 7. The V gene's germline CDR1 is SGDLS and CDR2 YYNGEE. CDR3 length equals 13 residues. The CDR3 here is CASSPREGGEQYF. The DNA for the CDR3 is TGTGCCAGCAGCCCCCGGGAGGGGGGAGAGCAGTACTTC. Combining the CDR3 with reference TRBV9 and TRBJ2-7 gives the whole variable domain DSGVTQTPKHLITATGQRVTLRCSPRSGDLSVYWYQQSLDQGLQFLIQYYNGEERAKGNILERFSAQQFPDLHSELNLSSLELGDSALYFCASSPREGGEQYFGPGTRLTVT.

The rearrangement links TRBV6-5 to TRBJ2-7; TRBD1 matches 8 bases. The CDR3 sequence is 15 residues long. The ends lost 6 bases at V and 1 base at J; junction bases unmatched: 8. Germline CDR1 reads MNHEY; CDR2 reads SVGAGI. CDR3 bases: TGTGCCAGCAGGATGTCCGGGACAGGTTCCTACGAGCAGTACTTC. It translates to CASRMSGTGSYEQYF.

This clone was observed a few times. V gene TRBV11-2 combines with J gene TRBJ1-1; no clear D gene. The V end lost 7 bases, the J end lost 8 bases, and 14 bases lay between the germline ends. The CDR3 contains 12 residues. CDR1 is SGHAT, CDR2 FQNNGV, per germline. CDR3 region: CASTNSRQEAFF. The DNA for the CDR3 is TGTGCCAGCACCAATTCAAGGCAGGAAGCTTTCTTT.

This clone occurred once. J is TRBJ2-1 and V is TRBV11-2; 7 bases line up with TRBD2. Per germline, CDR1 SGHAT and CDR2 FQNNGV. CDR3 length equals 16 residues. The J segment lost 10 bases and the V segment lost 1 base, leaving 13 bases of the junction unmatched. The chain's CDR3 is CASSLGSLAAAGEQFF. CDR3 DNA sequence: TGTGCCAGCAGCTTAGGAAGTCTAGCGGCTGCGGGGGAGCAGTTCTTC.

The CDR3 is CASSLPAPHNTEAFF. In nucleotides, the CDR3 is TGTGCCAGCAGCTTACCCGCCCCACACAACACTGAAGCTTTCTTT. The chain uses TRBV11-2 and TRBJ1-1, with D unclear. V was trimmed by 2 bases and J by 2 bases, leaving 12 bases between them. Germline V gives CDR1 SGHAT, CDR2 FQNNGV. The CDR3 sequence is 15 residues long.

This chain links TRBV5-1 with TRBJ1-1; 9 bases line up with TRBD1. The CDR3 covers 17 residues. Germline CDR1 reads SGHRS; CDR2 reads YFSETQ. The V gene end was trimmed by 1 base and the J gene end by 5 bases; junction bases not matched to a gene: 12. CDR3 amino acids: CASSLNVPGQGETEAFF. CDR3 in DNA: TGCGCCAGCAGCTTGAATGTTCCGGGACAGGGAGAGACTGAAGCTTTCTTT.

The chain is built from TRBV6-6 and TRBJ2-5, with TRBD1 identical over 7 bases. The V segment lost 7 bases and the J segment 2 bases; nucleotides outside the gene matches: 7. The CDR3 contains 14 residues. CDR1 MNHNY and CDR2 SVGAGI come from the germline V gene (reference sequence). The CDR3 is CASTGTETQETQYF. The CDR3 DNA is TGTGCCAGCACCGGGACAGAGACACAAGAGACCCAGTACTTC.

The DNA of the CDR3 is TGTGCCAGCATCCCGTCCTACACCGCAGATACGCAGTATTTT. It codes for CASIPSYTADTQYF. The V call is TRBV2, the J call TRBJ2-3; D is unclear. The CDR3 runs to 14 residues. The ends were cut back, 7 bases at V and 4 bases at J, with 15 bases in the middle. Germline CDR1 is SNHLY and CDR2 is FYNNEI.

V usage is TRBV3-1 (or the pseudogene TRBV3-2) and J usage is TRBJ2-5; D unresolved. Between the trimmed V and J ends, which lost 1 base and 1 base, there was a span of 1 base. The CDR3 sequence is 12 residues long. Germline CDR1 is LGHDT and CDR2 is YNNKEL (reference sequence). For the CDR3, the DNA is TGTGCCAGCAGCCAAGGCCAAGAGACCCAGTACTTC. Its protein product is CASSQGQETQYF.

This chain uses TRBV19 with TRBJ1-2; 9 positions agree with TRBD1. Germline V gene data show CDR1 as LNHDA and CDR2 as SQIVND (reference sequence). The CDR3 extends over 17 amino acids. Germline trimming cut 6 bases from V and 0 bases from J; bases unmatched to any gene: 11. CDR3 DNA: TGTGCCAGTAGCCATGCGGGACAGGGTCCCACTAACTATGGCTACACCTTC. This gives the protein CASSHAGQGPTNYGYTF.

This chain links TRBV19 with TRBJ1-4; the D gene is possibly TRBD1 (5 bases). Trimming stripped 3 bases from V and 13 bases from J, with 24 bases between. The CDR3 has 16 residues. Germline assignment: CDR1 LNHDA and CDR2 SQIVND (reference sequence). The CDR3 DNA reads TGTGCCAGTAGTATGAGTTTGTCCGGGACCGGGACTAGACTGTTTTTT. Translation: CASSMSLSGTGTRLFF.